This TCR beta chain was profiled in a study of T-cell reconstitution after alpha-beta-depleted transplantation in children. TCRbeta library preparation incorporated unique molecular identifiers. TCRdb recomputed calls from the PCR reads with MiXCR, one row per CDR3 protein. The data show hundreds of thousands of distinct CDR3 sequences, 13% seen once. This clonotype was seen at least ten times. The source of this sequence is a male patient between 10 and 17 years old who had a stem cell transplant for acute myeloid leukemia, so the T cells may come from the graft donor. Specimen: PBMCs, mostly from graft donor cells, collected 360 days after TCRalphabeta/CD19-depleted stem cell transplant.

The CDR3 DNA reads TGTGCCAGCAGCCCGGGCCCAAACACTGAAGCTTTCTTT. Encoded protein: CASSPGPNTEAFF. The V gene is TRBV9, the J gene TRBJ1-1; unclear D gene. Trimming removed 4 bases at V and 2 bases at J, with 9 bases between. Germline V lookup: CDR1 SGDLS, CDR2 YYNGEE. The CDR3 length is 13 residues.